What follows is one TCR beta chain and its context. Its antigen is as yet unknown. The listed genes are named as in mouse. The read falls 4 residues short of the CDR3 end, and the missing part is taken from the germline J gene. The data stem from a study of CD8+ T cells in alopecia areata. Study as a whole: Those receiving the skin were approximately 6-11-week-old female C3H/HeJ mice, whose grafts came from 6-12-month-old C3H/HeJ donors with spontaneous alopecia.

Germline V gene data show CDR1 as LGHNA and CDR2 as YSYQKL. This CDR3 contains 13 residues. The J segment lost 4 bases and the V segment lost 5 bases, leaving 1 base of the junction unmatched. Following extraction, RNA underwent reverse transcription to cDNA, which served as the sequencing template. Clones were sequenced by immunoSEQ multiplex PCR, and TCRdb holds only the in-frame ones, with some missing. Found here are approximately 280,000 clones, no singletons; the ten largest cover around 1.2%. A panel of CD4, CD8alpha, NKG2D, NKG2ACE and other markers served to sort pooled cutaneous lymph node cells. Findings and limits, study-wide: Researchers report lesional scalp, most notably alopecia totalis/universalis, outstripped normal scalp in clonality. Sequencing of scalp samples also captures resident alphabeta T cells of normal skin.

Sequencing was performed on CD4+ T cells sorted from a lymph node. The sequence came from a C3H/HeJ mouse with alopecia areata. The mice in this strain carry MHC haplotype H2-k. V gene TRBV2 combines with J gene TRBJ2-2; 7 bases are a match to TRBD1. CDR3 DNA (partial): TGTGCCAGCAGCTCAGGGGGCACCGGG. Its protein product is CASSSGGTG. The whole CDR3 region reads CASSSGGTGQLYF.